In this sample, the clone carrying this T cell receptor beta chain turned up many times. Time point here: before trial treatment. The data originate from a study of low-dose radiotherapy and immunotherapy resistance in tumors. Across the whole study: Each fraction for Cohort 1 was 0.5 Gy, given every 2 weeks, and the total came to 6.5 Gy. On an every-two-weeks schedule, patients received intravenous nivolumab 240 mg, along with ipilimumab 1 mg/kg every six weeks.

Gene-specific TRAV and TRBV primers were used for first-strand cDNA, covering alpha and beta chains. With a constant-region primer and a V-primer adapter, TCRs were subjected to about 20 PCR cycles of amplification. In vitro transcription amplified isolated mRNA. Each CDR3 protein is one row after TCRdb ran MiXCR on the reads. The data hold 100,000 or so distinct CDR3 sequences, with 9.4% observed a single time. V was clipped by 3 bases and J by 4 bases, with 10 bases between them. Germline CDR1 reads SNHLY; CDR2 reads FYNNEI. The CDR3 loop spans 14 amino acids. The sequences come from PBMCs, collected before treatment. J is TRBJ2-1 and V is TRBV2; D possibly corresponds to TRBD1 (5 bases). The receptor's source is a male donor with prostate cancer. The CDR3 bases are TGTGCCAGCAGTGAGATTCAGGGATACAATGAGCAGTTCTTC. Its translation: CASSEIQGYNEQFF. Variable domain in full (rest from reference TRBV2 and TRBJ2-1): EPEVTQTPSHQVTQMGQEVILRCVPISNHLYFYWYRQILGQKVEFLVSFYNNEISEKSEIFDDQFSVERPDGSNFTLKIRSTKLEDSAMYFCASSEIQGYNEQFFGPGTRLTVL.